These 3 T cell receptor beta chains came from one sample sequenced in a study of shared clonotypes between healthy human individuals. The method was immunoSEQ multiplex PCR; TCRdb's version includes in-frame clones alone and lacks a portion of them. Altogether roughly 700,000 clones are present, 74% being singletons, with the ten largest covering 1.5% to 2%. The material sequenced was memory CD4+ T cells sorted from blood. As to subset: CD45RA-negative fraction. Receptors originate from a woman between 25 and 40 years old in good health.

V and J are TRBV28 and TRBJ1-3, with a possible D match to TRBD1 (5 bases). This CDR3 contains 14 residues. Trimming left V 6 bases short and J 7 bases short, with 16 bases between. Germline assignment: CDR1 MDHEN and CDR2 SYDVKM. CDR3 DNA sequence: TGTGCCAGCAGCTACCCGGGGGGTGGCAACACCATATATTTT. This codes for CASSYPGGGNTIYF.

This clone came up a few times. V is TRBV25-1 and J is TRBJ1-1, with no clear D. V lost 4 bases and J lost 0, with 15 bases in between. Per germline, CDR1 MGHDK and CDR2 SYGVNS. The CDR3 contains 16 residues. This CDR3 is CASSGGQALLNTEAFF. The CDR3 DNA sequence: TGTGCCAGCAGTGGTGGCCAGGCCCTTTTGAACACTGAAGCTTTCTTT.

The rearrangement uses TRBV19 and TRBJ2-7, with 11 bases aligning to TRBD1. The CDR3 runs 14 residues. Trimming took 6 bases from V and 2 from J; bases not matched to a gene: 3. Germline CDR1 and CDR2: LNHDA and SQIVND (reference sequence). The CDR3 sequence: CASRKGQGAYEQYF. The DNA for the CDR3 is TGTGCCAGTAGAAAGGGACAGGGGGCCTACGAGCAGTACTTC.